This T cell receptor (beta chain) was identified during a study of human T cells and chemical hapten exposure. Across the study: All through the approximately 24-week study, the scalp of each patient received diphenylcyclopropenone doses weekly.

Study-wide results and caveats: Expanded TCR counts at PT1 were positively correlated with the patch test score.

This sample's time point: patch test 1, 2 weeks after DPC sensitization. The treatment is: therapeutic diphenylcyclopropenone sensitization with weekly scalp DPC. Blood was drawn before each patch test was applied. In TCRdb, the RACE reads were re-called with MiXCR into one record per CDR3 protein. The sample has some 400,000 distinct CDR3 sequences; nearly 5% are singletons. Trimming shortened V by 5 bases and J by 7 bases, and 9 bases separated the two germline ends. Germline-derived CDR1 and CDR2 are MNHNY and SVGAGI (reference sequence). The CDR3 sequence is 12 residues long. In this sample, this clonotype turned up many times. The antigen remains undetermined.

The V gene is TRBV6-6, the J gene TRBJ1-3; D not certain. The TCR originated in a woman in her forties or fifties with alopecia areata. Some clones in this sample may be carry-over from other donors' samples. The source material was whole blood, sampled in connection with sensitization to the hapten diphenylcyclopropenone (DPC). The CDR3 region has the DNA TGTGCCAGCAGTATGGGCGCGAACACCATATATTTT. Its translation is CASSMGANTIYF.